Given below is one T cell receptor (beta chain) in context. The antigen is unknown. The entry originates in a study of cytotoxic CD8 clonotypes in ibrutinib-treated CLL. Turning to the study itself: When averaged across all of the samples, the counts came to 255,043 productive templates and about 90,000 productive rearrangements. Findings and limits, study-wide: Sampling times, which were not matched between the groups, differed between sustained-remission patients and progressing patients. Private clonotypes, not public ones, expanded at ibrutinib response.

The protocol was immunoSEQ multiplex PCR, while the TCRdb copy is restricted to in-frame clones and leaves out a portion. The sample holds about 40,000 clones, 65% to 70% seen once. The V gene lost 0 bases and the J gene lost 4 bases, with 12 bases spanning the gap. CDR3 size: 15 residues. Germline CDR1 and CDR2: KGHSH and LQKENI. The specimen was PBMCs, collected at disease progression, from a patient treated with ibrutinib. The source of this sequence is a human donor with chronic lymphocytic leukemia. The chain carries TRBV18 and TRBJ2-5; D remains unclear. CDR3 amino acids: CASSPPVGLRETQYF. DNA of the CDR3: TGTGCCAGCTCACCACCGGTCGGGTTACGAGAGACCCAGTACTTC. Drawing the rest from reference TRBV18 and TRBJ2-5, the complete variable domain is NAGVMQNPRHLVRRRGQEARLRCSPMKGHSHVYWYRQLPEEGLKFMVYLQKENIIDESGMPKERFSAEFPKEGPSILRIQQVVRGDSAAYFCASSPPVGLRETQYFGPGTRLLVL.